The source of this TCR beta chain is a study of radiotherapy plus CTLA-4 blockade in lung cancer. The study treated chemo-refractory metastatic non-small-cell lung cancer patients with focal radiation plus ipilimumab CTLA-4 blockade. Germline CDR1 and CDR2: SGHVS and FNYEAQ. The V gene end was trimmed by 5 bases and the J gene end by 2 bases; junction bases not matched to a gene: 5. This CDR3 spans 14 amino acids. The assay was immunoSEQ multiplex PCR, and TCRdb's table has in-frame clones only and misses some. The profile shows fewer than 55,000 clones, around 84% of them singletons. The receptor was derived from a human donor with non-small cell lung cancer whose response to radiotherapy plus ipilimumab could not be evaluated. This sample comprised peripheral blood, obtained from a patient treated with radiotherapy plus ipilimumab. This sequence joins TRBV7-6 and TRBJ2-7; 8 bases agree with TRBD1. CDR3 coding DNA: TGTGCCAGCAGCGCTAAACAGGGGGCCTACGAGCAGTACTTC. Residues: CASSAKQGAYEQYF.